This TCR beta chain was recovered during a study of B cell selection in AIRE deficiency. This CDR3 region has 13 residues. V lost 6 bases and J lost 7; bases outside the gene matches: 5. CDR1 is MNHNY and CDR2 is SVGAGI in the germline V gene (reference sequence). CD4+CD127+ cells were sorted as the conventional CD4 T cells. Sequenced by immunoSEQ multiplex PCR; TCRdb stores in-frame clones only, minus some. The sample contains fewer than 30,000 clones, roughly 95% of which appear only once. This clonotype originated in a human donor in good health. The chain recombines TRBV6-6 with TRBJ2-7; 11 bases line up with TRBD1. Material for sequencing was CD4+CD127+ conventional T cells sorted from PBMCs. CDR3 residues: CASSKDRGQEQYF. CDR3 sequence (DNA): TGTGCCAGCAGCAAGGACAGGGGGCAGGAGCAGTACTTC.